These 2 T cell receptor beta chains came from one sample sequenced in a study of T cell responses to AZD1222 COVID-19 vaccine. The method was immunoSEQ multiplex PCR; TCRdb's version includes in-frame clones alone and lacks a portion of them. Of 160,000 or so clones in the sample, around 85% were seen once. The sample here was peripheral blood, taken after recovery from COVID-19. These receptors originate from an adult who had recovered from COVID-19.

The rearrangement joins TRBV19 to TRBJ1-2; D gene unclear. Trimming left V 4 bases short and J 5 bases short, with 8 bases between. In germline, CDR1 is LNHDA, CDR2 SQIVND (reference sequence). There are 12 residues in the CDR3. CDR3 region: CASSTRGYGYTF. The CDR3 DNA follows: TGTGCCAGTAGTACTCGGGGATATGGCTACACCTTC.

This clone occurred once. The chain employs TRBV18 and TRBJ2-3; 7 bases match TRBD2. Germline trimming cut 2 bases from V and 4 bases from J; bases unmatched to any gene: 3. The germline V gene encodes CDR1 KGHSH and CDR2 LQKENI. The CDR3 loop spans 14 amino acids. The CDR3: CASSPTSGADTQYF. For the CDR3, the DNA is TGTGCCAGCTCACCAACCAGCGGGGCAGATACGCAGTATTTT. The variable domain in full, with the rest retrieved from reference TRBV18 and TRBJ2-3, is NAGVMQNPRHLVRRRGQEARLRCSPMKGHSHVYWYRQLPEEGLKFMVYLQKENIIDESGMPKERFSAEFPKEGPSILRIQQVVRGDSAAYFCASSPTSGADTQYFGPGTRLTVL.